What follows are 27 T cell receptor beta chains derived from one specimen sequenced in a study of blood T cell repertoires in COVID-19. The method was immunoSEQ multiplex PCR; TCRdb's version includes in-frame clones alone and lacks a portion of them. The table has over 100,000 clones, around nine tenths seen once. Material: peripheral blood. The receptors were sampled from a man aged 60 to 75 with COVID-19, enrolled during active disease.

The chain recombines TRBV7-9 with TRBJ2-1; 8 bases fit TRBD2. After removal of 5 bases from V and 6 bases from J, the junction contained 6 bases not matched to a gene. The CDR3 contains 14 residues. Germline loops: CDR1 SEHNR, CDR2 FQNEAQ (reference sequence). Here the CDR3 DNA reads TGTGCCAGCAGCACAGGGACTAGTTCCAATGAGCAGTTCTTC. It is translated as CASSTGTSSNEQFF.

This chain links TRBV7-3 with TRBJ2-1; the match to TRBD1 covers 10 bases. The junction had 9 bases not matched to a gene; V was cut back by 3 bases and J by 7 bases. The CDR3 loop spans 16 amino acids. In germline, CDR1 is SGHTA, CDR2 FQGTGA. The CDR3 DNA follows: TGTGCCAGCAGCTTTTATCCGGGACAGGGGAGTAATGAGCAGTTCTTC. It encodes CASSFYPGQGSNEQFF. The variable domain in full, with the rest retrieved from reference TRBV7-3 and TRBJ2-1, is GAGVSQTPSNKVTEKGKYVELRCDPISGHTALYWYRQSLGQGPEFLIYFQGTGAADDSGLPNDRFFAVRPEGSVSTLKIQRTERGDSAVYLCASSFYPGQGSNEQFFGPGTRLTVL.

This clone has more than one count but fewer than ten. The CDR3 nucleotides are TGCGCCAGCAGCCAAAGACAGGGCTACCAAGCTTTCTTT. This translates into CASSQRQGYQAFF. This chain joins TRBV5-1 and TRBJ1-1; TRBD1 matches at 7 bases. From germline, CDR1 is SGHRS and CDR2 YFSETQ. V was clipped by 4 bases and J by 9 bases; unmatched bases: 9. The CDR3 extends over 13 amino acids. The full variable domain, completed using reference TRBV5-1 and TRBJ1-1, is KAGVTQTPRYLIKTRGQQVTLSCSPISGHRSVSWYQQTPGQGLQFLFEYFSETQRNKGNFPGRFSGRQFSNSRSEMNVSTLELGDSALYLCASSQRQGYQAFFGQGTRLTVV.

The chain links TRBV5-6 to TRBJ1-2; 7 nucleotides match TRBD1. V lost 1 base, J lost 6 bases, and 3 bases stayed unmatched. Germline CDR1 is SGHDT and CDR2 is YYEEEE. The CDR3 extends over 13 amino acids. The CDR3 spells CASSLPRGDGYTF. CDR3 sequence (DNA): TGTGCCAGCAGCTTGCCCAGGGGGGATGGCTACACCTTC.

This sequence joins TRBV2 and TRBJ2-1; TRBD1 aligns across 9 bases. CDR3 length: 15 amino acids. Germline V gene lookup returns CDR1 SNHLY and CDR2 FYNNEI. V lost 4 bases and J lost 7; bases outside the gene matches: 8. CDR3 bases: TGTGCCAGCAGTGTCTCGGGACAGGGTAGAAATGAGCAGTTCTTC. This gives the protein CASSVSGQGRNEQFF.

The table lists this clone with a few counts. This chain connects TRBV3-1 (or the pseudogene TRBV3-2) to TRBJ1-4; D unclear. CDR1 and CDR2 (germline): LGHDT, YNNKEL (reference sequence). The CDR3 covers 16 residues. Trimming cost V 1 base and J 0 bases, with 9 bases left between them. CDR3 nucleotides: TGTGCCAGCAGCCAAGTTAGCGTACCAACTAATGAAAAACTGTTTTTT. It encodes CASSQVSVPTNEKLFF.

The chain joins TRBV10-3 to TRBJ1-2; D unresolved. The V gene lost 3 bases and the J gene lost 3 bases, with 8 bases spanning the gap. Germline V lookup: CDR1 ENHRY, CDR2 SYGVKD. The CDR3 is made up of 13 amino acids. The CDR3 coding sequence is TGTGCCATCAGTGATTTACTGGACTATGGCTACACCTTC. This sequence encodes CAISDLLDYGYTF.

The genes are TRBV7-8 and TRBJ2-3, with 8 bases that match TRBD2. This CDR3 comprises 15 residues. V dropped 5 bases and J dropped 3; count of bases not matched to a gene: 7. CDR1 is SGHVS, CDR2 FQNEAQ, per germline. The CDR3 bases are TGTGCCAGCAGCGCACGGACTAGCTTTACAGATACGCAGTATTTT. Residues: CASSARTSFTDTQYF.

The V and J genes are TRBV6-2 or TRBV6-3 and TRBJ2-5; 9 bases align to TRBD2. Germline CDR1 and CDR2: MNHEY and SVGEGT. The CDR3 spans 15 residues. Trimming removed 4 bases from V and 4 bases from J; junction bases left unmatched: 7. CDR3 loop: CASSSQRGASETQYF. CDR3 in DNA: TGTGCCAGCAGTTCTCAGCGGGGGGCGTCAGAGACCCAGTACTTC.

This rearrangement joins TRBV3-1 (or the pseudogene TRBV3-2) to TRBJ2-3; TRBD1 is a possible D gene (5 bases). This CDR3 has 16 amino acids. The germline V and J ends were trimmed by 1 base and 0 bases, with 11 bases remaining between them. Germline V lookup: CDR1 LGHDT, CDR2 YNNKEL (reference sequence). This CDR3 reads CASSQGVAGSTDTQYF. The CDR3 nucleotides are TGTGCCAGCAGCCAAGGGGTGGCAGGGAGCACAGATACGCAGTATTTT.

This clone has more than one count but fewer than ten. The chain carries TRBV4-3 and TRBJ1-4, with D possibly being TRBD1 (5 bases). The V gene lost 4 bases and the J gene lost 6 bases, with 15 bases spanning the gap. This CDR3 has 15 amino acids. Per germline, CDR1 LGHNA and CDR2 YSLEER. The CDR3 sequence is CASSRSRDVDEKLFF. The CDR3 nucleotides read TGCGCCAGCAGCCGTTCCAGGGATGTGGATGAAAAACTGTTTTTT.

The V call is TRBV7-2, the J call TRBJ2-7; D possibly corresponds to TRBD1 (6 bases). CDR3 length: 14 residues. Germline lookup yields CDR1 SGHTA and CDR2 FQGNSA. V was trimmed by 5 bases and J by 0 bases, leaving 11 bases between them. The CDR3 region is CASSLTGYSYEQYF. The CDR3, as DNA: TGTGCCAGCAGCCTTACAGGGTACTCCTACGAGCAGTACTTC.

This clone has only a few counts. The gene calls are TRBV7-9 and TRBJ1-2; tentatively, D is TRBD1 (6 bases). Germline V lookup: CDR1 SEHNR, CDR2 FQNEAQ (reference sequence). The CDR3 runs to 13 residues. Trimming took off 1 base at V and 7 bases at J, with 10 bases between the two ends. The CDR3 nucleotides are TGTGCCAGCAGCTTAGTAGGGGGGGTTGGCTACACCTTC. The encoded protein is CASSLVGGVGYTF.

The chain has TRBV18 and TRBJ1-2; D is undetermined. This CDR3 is 15 amino acids long. V shed 3 bases and J shed 2 bases, with 13 bases lying between them. CDR1 is KGHSH and CDR2 is LQKENI in the germline V gene. In nucleotides, the CDR3 is TGTGCCAGCTCACCTCCGGGTTTCGTAAACTATGGCTACACCTTC. Its protein is CASSPPGFVNYGYTF.

CDR3 region: CASSLNRGRDQPQHF. Here the CDR3 DNA reads TGTGCCAGCAGCTTAAACAGGGGTAGGGATCAGCCCCAGCATTTT. The rearrangement links TRBV6-5 to TRBJ1-5; 7 nucleotides align to TRBD1. V gave up 6 bases and J gave up 5 bases; unmatched junction bases: 10. The CDR3 consists of 15 residues. Germline V gene sequence: CDR1 MNHEY, CDR2 SVGAGI.

The chain uses TRBV7-3 and TRBJ2-3, with D perhaps matching TRBD1 (6 bases). Germline V gene sequence: CDR1 SGHTA, CDR2 FQGTGA. Trimming removed 3 bases at V and 9 bases at J, with 10 bases between. This CDR3 spans 12 amino acids. This CDR3 reads CASSLETGTQYF. CDR3 nucleotide sequence: TGTGCCAGCAGCTTGGAGACAGGAACGCAGTATTTT.

This clone is a singleton in its sample. V is TRBV7-2 and J is TRBJ2-5; 11 bases match TRBD2. CDR3 length equals 15 residues. From germline, CDR1 is SGHTA and CDR2 FQGNSA. The ends lost 4 bases at V and 1 base at J; junction bases unmatched: 2. This CDR3 reads CASSSGLAVQETQYF. For the CDR3, the DNA is TGTGCCAGCAGCTCGGGACTAGCGGTCCAAGAGACCCAGTACTTC.

This clone showed up just a few times. The V call is TRBV9, the J call TRBJ1-6, with D maybe TRBD1 (6 bases). V dropped 1 base and J dropped 0 bases, with 8 bases sitting between them. The germline V gene has CDR1 SGDLS and CDR2 YYNGEE. The CDR3 consists of 16 residues. CDR3: CASSVTGNSYNSPLHF. CDR3 coding DNA: TGTGCCAGCAGCGTAACAGGGAACTCCTATAATTCACCCCTCCACTTT.

The chain combines TRBV27 with TRBJ1-2; 7 bases are a match to TRBD1. CDR1 and CDR2 from the germline V gene are MNHEY and SMNVEV (reference sequence). The CDR3 spans 15 residues. After removal of 6 bases from V and 2 bases from J, the junction contained 9 bases not matched to a gene. CDR3 region: CASRPTGIPNYGYTF. The CDR3, as DNA: TGTGCCAGCAGGCCGACAGGGATCCCAAACTATGGCTACACCTTC.

This clone was observed a handful of times. The J gene is TRBJ1-5, the V gene TRBV9; D possibly corresponds to TRBD1 (6 bases). V lost 0 bases to trimming and J lost 5 bases, with 9 bases between them. Germline CDR1 and CDR2: SGDLS and YYNGEE. The CDR3 consists of 14 residues. CDR3 DNA sequence: TGTGCCAGCAGCGTAGGACAGGTCGATCAGCCCCAGCATTTT. This translates into CASSVGQVDQPQHF.

The V gene is TRBV30, the J gene TRBJ2-3; TRBD1 aligns across 10 bases. Germline CDR1 and CDR2: GTSNPN and SVGIG (reference sequence). The CDR3 is 15 amino acids. With 3 bases clipped from V and 4 bases from J, the junction kept 7 bases outside the gene matches. The CDR3 bases are TGTGCCTGGAGCCCCAGACAGGGGGCGGCAGATACGCAGTATTTT. Translated, it gives CAWSPRQGAADTQYF.

A few counts support this clone. The chain carries TRBV28 and TRBJ1-5, with 10 bases identical to TRBD1. CDR3 length equals 14 residues. Trimming removed 5 bases from V and 6 bases from J; junction bases left unmatched: 4. CDR1 is MDHEN and CDR2 is SYDVKM in the germline V gene. CDR3 region: CASSQTGGGQPQHF. The CDR3 nucleotides read TGTGCCAGCAGTCAGACAGGGGGCGGTCAGCCCCAGCATTTT.

The V gene is TRBV7-2, the J gene TRBJ2-1; TRBD1 matches at 8 bases. The CDR3 sequence is 13 residues long. The germline gives CDR1 SGHTA, CDR2 FQGNSA. The junction had 3 bases not matched to a gene; V was cut back by 4 bases and J by 7 bases. Written as DNA, the CDR3 is TGTGCCAGCAGCTCATACAGGGGGAATGAGCAGTTCTTC. Amino acids: CASSSYRGNEQFF.

The chain employs TRBV15 and TRBJ2-5; TRBD1 matches 12 bases. V shed 5 bases, J shed 5 bases, and the junction held 6 bases outside the gene matches. CDR1 is LNHNV and CDR2 is YYDKDF in the germline V gene (reference sequence). The CDR3 spans 15 residues. The CDR3: CATSARDRGLETQYF. The CDR3 coding sequence is TGTGCCACCAGCGCCCGGGACAGGGGGCTGGAGACCCAGTACTTC.

The J gene is TRBJ2-7, the V gene TRBV21-1; the table's D call TRBD1 went unverified against the DNA. TRBV21-1 is assigned pseudogene status. The CDR3 runs to 17 residues. The DNA for the CDR3 is TGTGCCAGCAGCAACCCCATCCTAAAGACAGGGTGCCACGAGCAGTACTTC. It codes for CASSNPILKTGCHEQYF.

This clone was picked up one time. This chain joins TRBV5-8 and TRBJ2-6; D not resolved. This CDR3 is built from 14 residues. The germline V gene encodes CDR1 SGHTS and CDR2 YDEGEE. Trimming took 2 bases from V and 2 from J, leaving 5 bases between them. CDR3 loop: CASSLSAGANVLTF. CDR3 DNA sequence: TGTGCCAGCAGCTTAAGCGCTGGGGCCAACGTCCTGACTTTC.

This clone was counted a few times. The CDR3 here is CASSPRNRGDYEQYF. The CDR3 bases are TGTGCCAGCAGCCCCCGTAACAGGGGGGACTACGAGCAGTACTTC. This chain uses TRBV3-1 (or the pseudogene TRBV3-2) with TRBJ2-7, with 8 bases fitting TRBD1. The CDR3 length is 15 residues. Germline CDR1 reads LGHDT; CDR2 reads YNNKEL (reference sequence). V lost 4 bases and J lost 3; bases outside the gene matches: 8.